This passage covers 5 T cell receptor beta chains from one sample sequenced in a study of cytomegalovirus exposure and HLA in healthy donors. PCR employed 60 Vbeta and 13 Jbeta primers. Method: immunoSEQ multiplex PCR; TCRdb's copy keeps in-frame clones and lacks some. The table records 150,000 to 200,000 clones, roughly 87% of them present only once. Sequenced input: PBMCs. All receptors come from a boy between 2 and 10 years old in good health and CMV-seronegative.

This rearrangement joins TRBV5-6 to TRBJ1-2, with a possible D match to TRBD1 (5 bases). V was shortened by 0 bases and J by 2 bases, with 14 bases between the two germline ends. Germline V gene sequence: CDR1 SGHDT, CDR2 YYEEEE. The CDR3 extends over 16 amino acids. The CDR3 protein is CASSLDVRGTNYGYTF. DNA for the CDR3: TGTGCCAGCAGCTTGGATGTACGGGGGACGAACTATGGCTACACCTTC.

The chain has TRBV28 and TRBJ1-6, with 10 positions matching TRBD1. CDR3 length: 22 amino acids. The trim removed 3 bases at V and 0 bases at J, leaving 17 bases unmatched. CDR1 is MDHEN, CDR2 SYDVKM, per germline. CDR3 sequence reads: CASSFNVPPTGGVSSYNSPLHF. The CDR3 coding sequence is TGTGCCAGCAGTTTTAATGTTCCCCCGACAGGGGGCGTCAGCTCCTATAATTCACCCCTCCACTTT.

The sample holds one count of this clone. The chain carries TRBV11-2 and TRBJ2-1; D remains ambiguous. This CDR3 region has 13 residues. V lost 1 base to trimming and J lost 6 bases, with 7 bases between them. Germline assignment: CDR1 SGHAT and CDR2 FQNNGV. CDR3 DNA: TGTGCCAGCAGCTTAGGACTGATCAATGAGCAGTTCTTC. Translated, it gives CASSLGLINEQFF.

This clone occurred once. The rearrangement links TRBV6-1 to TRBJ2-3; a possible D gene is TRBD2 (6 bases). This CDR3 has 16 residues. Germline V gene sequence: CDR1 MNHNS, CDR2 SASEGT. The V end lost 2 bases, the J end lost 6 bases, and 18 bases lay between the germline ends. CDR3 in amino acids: CASSEWGGAVVDTQYF. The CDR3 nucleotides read TGTGCCAGCAGTGAATGGGGCGGGGCCGTCGTTGATACGCAGTATTTT.

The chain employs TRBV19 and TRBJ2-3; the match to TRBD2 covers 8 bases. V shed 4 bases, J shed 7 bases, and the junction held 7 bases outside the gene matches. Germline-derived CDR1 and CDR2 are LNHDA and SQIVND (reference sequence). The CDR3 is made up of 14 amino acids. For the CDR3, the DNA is TGTGCCAGTAGTAGTCGCGGGGGGTTCAATACGCAGTATTTT. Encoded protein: CASSSRGGFNTQYF.